Below are 28 T cell receptor beta chains sequenced from a single sample in a study of follicular helper T cells after annual influenza vaccination. Time point defined: 2015-2016 season, 7 days after influenza vaccination. Data came from immunoSEQ multiplex PCR; TCRdb stores just in-frame clones and leaves some out. The table has more than 9,000 clones, 80% to 90% seen once; the top ten hold under 0.5%. Here the sequenced sample was CXCR5+ CD38- circulating T follicular helper cells from blood, taken 7 days after influenza vaccination. Subset noted: circulating Tfh, non-naive CD4+CXCR5+PD-1+ (ICOS+CD38+ or ICOS-CD38-). These receptors were taken from an adult who received the influenza vaccine.

V gene TRBV4-3 combines with J gene TRBJ1-1; D uncertain. Germline loops: CDR1 LGHNA, CDR2 YSLEER. Trimming removed 0 bases at V and 0 bases at J, with 2 bases between. The CDR3 contains 13 residues. CDR3 in amino acids: CASSQEMNTEAFF. For the CDR3, the DNA is TGCGCCAGCAGCCAAGAAATGAACACTGAAGCTTTCTTT.

The CDR3 bases are TGTGCCAGCTGGGACAGCGATTCCTACGAGCAGTACTTC. This gives the protein CASWDSDSYEQYF. V gene TRBV6-6 combines with J gene TRBJ2-7; 7 nucleotides match TRBD1. V gave up 8 bases and J gave up 1 base; unmatched junction bases: 5. There are 13 residues in the CDR3. Per germline, CDR1 MNHNY and CDR2 SVGAGI (reference sequence).

This chain links TRBV6-6 with TRBJ2-7, with a tentative D call TRBD1 (8 bases). In germline, CDR1 is MNHNY, CDR2 SVGAGI (reference sequence). Trimming took off 5 bases at V and 3 bases at J, with 14 bases between the two ends. The CDR3 totals 14 residues. The DNA of the CDR3 is TGTGCCAGCAGTCAACAGGGGGGGGGCTACGAGCAGTACTTC. Amino acids: CASSQQGGGYEQYF.

This sequence joins TRBV19 and TRBJ1-5, with 10 bases matching TRBD1. V lost 9 bases to trimming and J lost 4 bases; unmatched junction nucleotides: 3. This CDR3 spans 13 amino acids. Germline-derived CDR1 and CDR2 are LNHDA and SQIVND (reference sequence). CDR3 region: CASKDRGNQPQHF. The CDR3 coding sequence is TGTGCCAGCAAGGACAGGGGGAATCAGCCCCAGCATTTT. The whole variable domain, filled in from reference TRBV19 and TRBJ1-5, reads DGGITQSPKYLFRKEGQNVTLSCEQNLNHDAMYWYRQDPGQGLRLIYYSQIVNDFQKGDIAEGYSVSREKKESFPLTVTSAQKNPTAFYLCASKDRGNQPQHFGDGTRLSIL.

The gene calls are TRBV5-5 and TRBJ2-1, with TRBD2 matching over 7 bases. The germline V gene encodes CDR1 SGHKS and CDR2 YYEKEE (reference sequence). The CDR3 contains 17 residues. V dropped 4 bases and J dropped 5; count of bases not matched to a gene: 15. In DNA form, the CDR3 reads TGTGCCAGCAGCCCCACCTTAACCGGGACTATTGACAATGAGCAGTTCTTC. As protein: CASSPTLTGTIDNEQFF. The variable domain in full, with the rest retrieved from reference TRBV5-5 and TRBJ2-1, is DAGVTQSPTHLIKTRGQQVTLRCSPISGHKSVSWYQQVLGQGPQFIFQYYEKEERGRGNFPDRFSARQFPNYSSELNVNALLLGDSALYLCASSPTLTGTIDNEQFFGPGTRLTVL.

This clone was counted only a few times. The chain joins TRBV9 to TRBJ1-2; D gene ambiguous. The length of the CDR3 is 12 residues. CDR1 and CDR2 from the germline V gene are SGDLS and YYNGEE. Trimming took off 2 bases at V and 5 bases at J, with 7 bases between the two ends. Written as DNA, the CDR3 is TGTGCCAGCAGCGTTGTACAGTATGGCTACACCTTC. Amino acids: CASSVVQYGYTF.

The V and J genes are TRBV2 and TRBJ1-1, with 8 nucleotides matching TRBD1. There are 15 residues in the CDR3. Trimming at V came to 8 bases and at J to 1 base, leaving 9 bases not matched to a gene. CDR1 and CDR2 from the germline V gene are SNHLY and FYNNEI. For the CDR3, the DNA is TGTGCCAGCGTTCAGGGGGCAGAGCGGAACACTGAAGCTTTCTTT. As protein: CASVQGAERNTEAFF.

The genes are TRBV6-1 and TRBJ1-1; D gene ambiguous. Trimming removed 5 bases from V and 2 bases from J, with 12 bases in between. The CDR3 consists of 14 residues. Per germline, CDR1 MNHNS and CDR2 SASEGT. The CDR3 sequence: CASSPRTSNTEAFF. CDR3 sequence (DNA): TGTGCCAGCAGTCCTCGTACTAGCAACACTGAAGCTTTCTTT.

The chain uses TRBV5-1 and TRBJ2-3; maybe TRBD2 (6 bases). Per the germline V gene, CDR1 is SGHRS and CDR2 is YFSETQ. The ends were cut back, 4 bases at V and 0 bases at J, with 15 bases in the middle. This CDR3 comprises 16 residues. CDR3 coding DNA: TGCGCCAGCAGCCCGGGGGACGGGACTAGCACAGATACGCAGTATTTT. Translation: CASSPGDGTSTDTQYF.

The rearrangement joins TRBV7-8 to TRBJ2-1; maybe TRBD2 (6 bases). CDR3 length: 15 amino acids. Trimming removed 5 bases from V and 8 bases from J, with 19 bases in between. The germline V gene has CDR1 SGHVS and CDR2 FQNEAQ. DNA for the CDR3: TGTGCCAGCAGCCCGGCCGGGAGCAGTTTGGATGAGCAGTTCTTC. Amino acids: CASSPAGSSLDEQFF.

The V and J genes are TRBV12-5 and TRBJ1-2; D perhaps matches TRBD1 (6 bases). The CDR3 contains 13 residues. The V gene lost 7 bases and the J gene lost 3 bases, with 12 bases spanning the gap. Germline CDR1 and CDR2: LGHNT and FRNRAP. Written as DNA, the CDR3 is TGTGCTAGTGTTCCAGACAGGTACTATGGCTACACCTTC. It yields the protein CASVPDRYYGYTF. Full variable domain (missing parts from reference TRBV12-5 and TRBJ1-2): DARVTQTPRHKVTEMGQEVTMRCQPILGHNTVFWYRQTMMQGLELLAYFRNRAPLDDSGMPKDRFSAEMPDATLATLKIQPSEPRDSAVYFCASVPDRYYGYTFGSGTRLTVV.

This chain connects TRBV7-9 to TRBJ1-1; D is uncertain. V was clipped by 5 bases and J by 3 bases, with 10 bases between them. The CDR3 loop spans 13 amino acids. CDR1 SEHNR and CDR2 FQNEAQ come from the germline V gene (reference sequence). This CDR3 is CASSPRAYTEAFF. Written as DNA, the CDR3 is TGTGCCAGCAGCCCCCGGGCCTACACTGAAGCTTTCTTT.

The rearrangement links TRBV6-5 to TRBJ1-1, with TRBD1 as a possible D gene (5 bases). Germline CDR1 is MNHEY and CDR2 is SVGAGI. The V gene lost 2 bases and the J gene lost 0 bases, with 7 bases spanning the gap. This CDR3 spans 14 amino acids. CDR3 loop: CASSYGAVNTEAFF. The CDR3 nucleotides are TGTGCCAGCAGTTACGGGGCAGTGAACACTGAAGCTTTCTTT.

This chain uses TRBV10-1 with TRBJ2-3; D tentatively reads TRBD1 or TRBD2 (5 bases each). Trimming removed 4 bases at V and 2 bases at J, with 13 bases between. The CDR3 length is 15 residues. Per germline, CDR1 WNHNN and CDR2 SYGVQD (reference sequence). In DNA, the CDR3 is TGCGCCAGCAGTGTCCGGGGCCTGGTCACAGATACGCAGTATTTT. It is translated as CASSVRGLVTDTQYF.

CDR3 in DNA: TGTGCCAGCCTTCCCTCGGGCGGGGCTACGCAGTATTTT. Translating it yields CASLPSGGATQYF. J is TRBJ2-3 and V is TRBV7-9; D might be TRBD2 (6 bases). V was shortened by 8 bases and J by 8 bases, with 17 bases between the two germline ends. Germline-derived CDR1 and CDR2 are SEHNR and FQNEAQ (reference sequence). The CDR3 totals 13 residues.

The V gene is TRBV5-1, the J gene TRBJ1-1; the D gene is possibly TRBD1 (5 bases). Germline V gives CDR1 SGHRS, CDR2 YFSETQ. The CDR3 covers 17 residues. Trimming left V 4 bases short and J 3 bases short, with 22 bases between. CDR3 residues: CASSHSSQGTTYTEAFF. The CDR3 DNA reads as TGCGCCAGCAGCCATAGTTCGCAGGGTACTACCTACACTGAAGCTTTCTTT.

The gene calls are TRBV2 and TRBJ1-2, with 8 bases identical to TRBD1. The CDR3 has 13 residues. V trimming: 5 bases; J trimming: 2 bases; junction bases outside the gene matches: 1. From germline, CDR1 is SNHLY and CDR2 FYNNEI. This chain's CDR3 is CASSRTGNYGYTF. The DNA for the CDR3 is TGTGCCAGCAGTCGGACAGGGAACTATGGCTACACCTTC.

The chain employs TRBV2 and TRBJ1-1; D might be TRBD1 (5 bases). The germline gives CDR1 SNHLY, CDR2 FYNNEI. The CDR3 runs to 16 residues. V was trimmed by 6 bases and J by 1 base, leaving 18 bases between them. The CDR3 nucleotides read TGTGCCAGCAGCGCCGACAGTCCCAATAGGAACACTGAAGCTTTCTTT. Its protein is CASSADSPNRNTEAFF.

The CDR3 reads CAWRLRGSLNSPLHF. The CDR3 DNA sequence: TGTGCCTGGAGGTTGCGGGGGTCTCTCAATTCACCCCTCCACTTT. The chain has TRBV30 and TRBJ1-6; D possibly corresponds to TRBD1 (5 bases). CDR3 length equals 15 residues. Germline CDR1 is GTSNPN and CDR2 is SVGIG (reference sequence). The V gene lost 3 bases and the J gene lost 7 bases, with 16 bases spanning the gap.

The J gene is TRBJ1-2, the V gene TRBV5-5, with unresolved D. Germline values: CDR1 SGHKS, CDR2 YYEKEE (reference sequence). V dropped 2 bases and J dropped 13 bases, with 18 bases sitting between them. This CDR3 is 13 amino acids long. CDR3 sequence: CASSFAPARLFTF. The CDR3 DNA reads TGTGCCAGCAGCTTCGCGCCGGCTAGGCTATTCACCTTC.

V usage is TRBV6-4 and J usage is TRBJ2-1, with 7 bases that match TRBD2. The V gene end was trimmed by 3 bases and the J gene end by 9 bases; junction bases not matched to a gene: 2. Germline V gives CDR1 MRHNA, CDR2 SNTAGT. This CDR3 contains 12 residues. DNA for the CDR3: TGTGCCAGCAGTGAGGGACTAAGTGAGCAGTTCTTC. This gives the protein CASSEGLSEQFF.

The rearrangement uses TRBV5-1 and TRBJ1-1, with 7 bases lining up with TRBD1. Per the germline V gene, CDR1 is SGHRS and CDR2 is YFSETQ. V shed 4 bases and J 3 bases; nucleotides not matched to a gene: 3. The CDR3 sequence is 13 residues long. The CDR3 region has the DNA TGCGCCAGCAGCACTCAGGGGGACACTGAAGCTTTCTTT. This encodes CASSTQGDTEAFF.

The chain links TRBV5-6 to TRBJ1-2; maybe TRBD1 (5 bases). Germline CDR1 and CDR2: SGHDT and YYEEEE. Trimming stripped 2 bases from V and 4 bases from J, with 15 bases between. This CDR3 is 15 amino acids long. CDR3 nucleotide sequence: TGTGCCAGCAGCTTCTCAGGGATCCAAGGCTATGGCTACACCTTC. The encoded protein is CASSFSGIQGYGYTF.

The V call is TRBV30, the J call TRBJ1-3, with D perhaps TRBD1 (6 bases). The CDR3 is 15 amino acids. CDR1 is GTSNPN and CDR2 is SVGIG in the germline V gene (reference sequence). V lost 5 bases to trimming and J lost 0 bases, with 14 bases between them. The CDR3 reads CAWLPRGSSGNTIYF. In DNA form, the CDR3 reads TGTGCCTGGCTACCCAGGGGAAGCTCTGGAAACACCATATATTTT.

A few counts support this clone. The chain is built from TRBV10-3 and TRBJ1-2; TRBD1 is a possible D gene (5 bases). In germline, CDR1 is ENHRY, CDR2 SYGVKD. V shed 2 bases and J shed 4 bases, with 11 bases lying between them. CDR3 length: 14 amino acids. Here the CDR3 reads CAISETGQAYGYTF. The DNA of the CDR3 is TGTGCCATCAGTGAGACCGGACAAGCCTATGGCTACACCTTC.

The chain uses TRBV5-1 and TRBJ2-7, with TRBD1 as a possible D gene (6 bases). The CDR3 sequence is 14 residues long. V was cut by 6 bases and J by 0 bases, with 13 bases left in between. Germline CDR1 and CDR2: SGHRS and YFSETQ. CDR3 sequence (DNA): TGCGCCAGCAACCCCGACAGGAGCTCCTACGAGCAGTACTTC. Translation gives CASNPDRSSYEQYF.

CDR3 sequence reads: CASSLGDNTDTQYF. The CDR3 bases are TGCGCCAGCAGTTTAGGGGATAACACAGATACGCAGTATTTT. This rearrangement joins TRBV5-1 to TRBJ2-3, with a possible D match to TRBD1 (5 bases). CDR1 is SGHRS and CDR2 is YFSETQ in the germline V gene. With 5 bases removed from V and 2 bases from J, the gap between germline ends came to 12 bases. The CDR3 covers 14 residues.

The V and J genes are TRBV5-1 and TRBJ1-4; D gene unclear. The CDR3 length is 15 residues. The germline CDR1 and CDR2 sequences are SGHRS and YFSETQ. V gave up 4 bases and J gave up 1 base, with 11 bases separating them. The CDR3 DNA is TGCGCCAGCAGCCCGGAGCCGGAAACTAATGAAAAACTGTTTTTT. Protein sequence: CASSPEPETNEKLFF.